One and the same sample provided the 14 T cell receptor beta chains below, sequenced in a study of identifying expanded T cells in peripheral blood. Sequencing was performed with immunoSEQ multiplex PCR; in TCRdb, only in-frame clones are kept and a portion is missing. The sample holds around 60,000 clones; around 83% are singletons and the top ten take approximately 19%. Material for sequencing was blood. Source of these receptors: a person aged 18 to 70 in good health.

This clone occurred once. The chain couples TRBV7-2 to TRBJ1-2; TRBD1 matches at 9 bases. CDR3 length: 16 residues. The J segment lost 8 bases and the V segment lost 5 bases, leaving 15 bases of the junction unmatched. Germline CDR1 and CDR2: SGHTA and FQGNSA. The CDR3 spells CASSGDSGTGTGGYTF. The CDR3 region has the DNA TGTGCCAGCAGCGGAGATTCCGGGACAGGGACGGGAGGCTACACCTTC.

V and J are TRBV10-3 and TRBJ2-7, with D perhaps TRBD1 or TRBD2 (5 bases each). Germline CDR1 is ENHRY and CDR2 is SYGVKD. The V end was cut by 6 bases, the J end by 2 bases, with 11 bases between. This CDR3 spans 13 amino acids. This CDR3 reads CAIRGDGTYEQYF. The CDR3 DNA reads TGTGCCATCAGGGGGGACGGAACCTACGAGCAGTACTTC.

The rearrangement joins TRBV6-4 to TRBJ2-7; 7 nucleotides align to TRBD1. Unmatched junction bases numbered 5, after V lost 9 bases and J lost 3 bases. Germline CDR1 MRHNA, CDR2 SNTAGT. The CDR3 spans 12 residues. The DNA for the CDR3 is TGTGCCAGTACAGGGGTAAGCTACGAGCAGTACGTC. It codes for CASTGVSYEQYV.

The rearrangement links TRBV2 to TRBJ2-3; 7 nucleotides line up with TRBD2. There are 14 residues in the CDR3. The trim removed 9 bases at V and 2 bases at J, leaving 8 bases unmatched. Germline CDR1 and CDR2: SNHLY and FYNNEI. CDR3 amino acids: CASRTSIFTDTQYF. The CDR3 DNA reads as TGTGCCAGTCGGACTAGTATCTTCACAGATACGCAGTATTTT.

The table lists this clone with a count of one. The chain carries TRBV5-1 and TRBJ2-5, with 8 bases that match TRBD1. Trimming took 7 bases from V and 5 from J; bases not matched to a gene: 7. The germline CDR1 and CDR2 sequences are SGHRS and YFSETQ. The CDR3 contains 13 residues. CDR3 residues: CASHRGAHETQYF. Here the CDR3 DNA reads TGCGCCAGCCACAGGGGGGCGCATGAGACCCAGTACTTC.

V is TRBV7-3 and J is TRBJ2-1; TRBD2 agrees at 8 bases. The V and J ends lost 7 bases and 2 bases, in that order; junction bases with no gene match: 13. There are 17 residues in the CDR3. Germline V gene data show CDR1 as SGHTA and CDR2 as FQGTGA. CDR3 nucleotides: TGTGCCAGCACCTCAGCGGGGGCCATTAAAACCTACAATGAGCAGTTCTTC. This sequence encodes CASTSAGAIKTYNEQFF.

In this sample, this clone turned up once. The gene calls are TRBV4-2 and TRBJ2-1; 11 bases align to TRBD2. CDR3 length equals 15 residues. Germline V gives CDR1 LGHNA, CDR2 YNFKEQ. Germline trimming cut 8 bases from V and 5 bases from J; bases unmatched to any gene: 8. In DNA, the CDR3 is TGTGCCAGCGGCAAGACTAGCGGGGCGCACAATGAGCAGTTCTTC. Amino acids: CASGKTSGAHNEQFF.

The rearrangement joins TRBV20-1 to TRBJ1-1, with no clear D. From germline, CDR1 is DFQATT and CDR2 SNEGSKA (reference sequence). The CDR3 runs 11 residues. Deletions cut 1 base from V and 5 bases from J, with 5 bases between. CDR3 nucleotides: TGCAGTGCTAGAGTTAGAACTGAAGCTTTCTTT. It codes for CSARVRTEAFF.

This rearrangement joins TRBV29-1 to TRBJ1-3; D not certain. Germline CDR1 and CDR2: SQVTM and ANQGSEA. The V end was cut by 3 bases, the J end by 4 bases, with 7 bases between. The CDR3 is 12 residues long. CDR3 residues: CSVDVAGNTIYF. CDR3 DNA sequence: TGCAGCGTTGACGTTGCCGGAAACACCATATATTTT.

The rearrangement links TRBV7-6 to TRBJ2-1; 9 nucleotides line up with TRBD1. V shed 4 bases, J shed 9 bases, and the junction held 7 bases outside the gene matches. Germline assignment: CDR1 SGHVS and CDR2 FNYEAQ. The CDR3 sequence is 14 residues long. CDR3 residues: CASSSRKQGAEQFF. CDR3 sequence (DNA): TGTGCCAGCAGCTCACGAAAACAGGGGGCTGAGCAGTTCTTC.

The V and J genes are TRBV27 and TRBJ2-3, with 12 nucleotides matching TRBD2. The J segment lost 11 bases and the V segment lost 1 base, leaving 4 bases of the junction unmatched. From germline, CDR1 is MNHEY and CDR2 SMNVEV (reference sequence). The CDR3 totals 14 residues. CDR3 protein: CASSLYGLAGLQYF. CDR3 in DNA: TGTGCCAGCAGTTTATATGGACTAGCGGGGTTGCAGTATTTT.

V and J are TRBV5-6 and TRBJ2-3, with TRBD2 matching 10 bases. CDR1 is SGHDT and CDR2 is YYEEEE in the germline V gene. CDR3 length: 16 residues. The V gene end was trimmed by 1 base and the J gene end by 4 bases; junction bases not matched to a gene: 6. This CDR3 reads CASSLWSSGRADTQYF. CDR3 coding DNA: TGTGCCAGCAGCTTGTGGTCTAGCGGGAGAGCAGATACGCAGTATTTT.

This chain uses TRBV6-5 with TRBJ1-2, with 8 bases matching TRBD1. Germline V gives CDR1 MNHEY, CDR2 SVGAGI. Losses at the gene ends were 6 bases for V and 8 bases for J; bases not matched to a gene: 8. The CDR3 sequence is 13 residues long. This CDR3 reads CASRSRGPAGYTF. CDR3 in DNA: TGTGCCAGCAGGAGCAGGGGGCCGGCAGGCTACACCTTC.

V is TRBV5-6 and J is TRBJ2-3; TRBD1 matches at 8 bases. V was clipped by 0 bases and J by 3 bases; unmatched bases: 6. Germline assignment: CDR1 SGHDT and CDR2 YYEEEE. The CDR3 consists of 16 residues. The CDR3 sequence is CASSLGQGARTDTQYF. The CDR3 DNA is TGTGCCAGCAGCTTGGGTCAGGGGGCTCGGACAGATACGCAGTATTTT.